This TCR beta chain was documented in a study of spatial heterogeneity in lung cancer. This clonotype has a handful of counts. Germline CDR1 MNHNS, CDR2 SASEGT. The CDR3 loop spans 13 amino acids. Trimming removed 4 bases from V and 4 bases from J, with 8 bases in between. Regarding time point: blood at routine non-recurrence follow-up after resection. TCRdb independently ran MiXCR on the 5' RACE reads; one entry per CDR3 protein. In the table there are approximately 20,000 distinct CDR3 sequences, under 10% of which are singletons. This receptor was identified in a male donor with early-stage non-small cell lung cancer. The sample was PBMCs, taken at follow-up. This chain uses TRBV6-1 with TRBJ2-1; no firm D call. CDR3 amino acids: CASSALDYNEQFF. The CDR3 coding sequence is TGTGCCAGCAGTGCCTTAGATTACAATGAGCAGTTCTTC.